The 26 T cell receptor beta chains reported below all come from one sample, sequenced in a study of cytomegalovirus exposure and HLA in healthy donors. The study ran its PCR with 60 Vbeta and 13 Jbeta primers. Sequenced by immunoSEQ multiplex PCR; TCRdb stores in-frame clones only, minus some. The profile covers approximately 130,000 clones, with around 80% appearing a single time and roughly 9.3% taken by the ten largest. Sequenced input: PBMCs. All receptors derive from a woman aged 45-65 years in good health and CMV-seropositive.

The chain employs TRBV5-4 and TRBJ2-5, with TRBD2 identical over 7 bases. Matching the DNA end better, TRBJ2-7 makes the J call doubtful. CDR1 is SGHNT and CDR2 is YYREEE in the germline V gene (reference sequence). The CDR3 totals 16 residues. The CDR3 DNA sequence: TGTGCCAGCAGCTTGGGCGGCACTAGCGCCACCTACGAGCAGTACTTC. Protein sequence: CASSLGGTSATYEQYF.

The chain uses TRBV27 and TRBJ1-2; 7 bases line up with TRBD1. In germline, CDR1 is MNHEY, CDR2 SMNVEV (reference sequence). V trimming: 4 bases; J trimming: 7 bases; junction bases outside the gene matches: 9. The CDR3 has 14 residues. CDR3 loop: CASSSGGDRFGYTF. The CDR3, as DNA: TGTGCCAGCAGTTCAGGGGGTGATAGGTTTGGCTACACCTTC.

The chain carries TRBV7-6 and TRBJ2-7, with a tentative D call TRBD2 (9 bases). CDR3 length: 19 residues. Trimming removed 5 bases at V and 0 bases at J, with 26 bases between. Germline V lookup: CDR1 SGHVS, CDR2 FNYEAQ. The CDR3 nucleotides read TGTGCCAGCAGCCGGAAGCTCAGGGGGCGGGAGGGCCCCTCCTACGAGCAGTACTTC. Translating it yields CASSRKLRGREGPSYEQYF.

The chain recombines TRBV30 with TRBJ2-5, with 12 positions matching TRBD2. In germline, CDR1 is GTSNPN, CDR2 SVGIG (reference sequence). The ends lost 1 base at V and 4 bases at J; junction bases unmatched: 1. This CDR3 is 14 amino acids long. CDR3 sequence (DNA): TGTGCCTGGAGTGAACTAGCGGGGGGAGAGACCCAGTACTTC. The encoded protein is CAWSELAGGETQYF.

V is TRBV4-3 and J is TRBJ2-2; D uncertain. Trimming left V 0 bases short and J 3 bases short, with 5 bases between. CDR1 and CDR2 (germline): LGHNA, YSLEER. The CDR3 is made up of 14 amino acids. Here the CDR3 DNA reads TGCGCCAGCAGCCAAGATCCGGACACCGGGGAGCTGTTTTTT. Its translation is CASSQDPDTGELFF.

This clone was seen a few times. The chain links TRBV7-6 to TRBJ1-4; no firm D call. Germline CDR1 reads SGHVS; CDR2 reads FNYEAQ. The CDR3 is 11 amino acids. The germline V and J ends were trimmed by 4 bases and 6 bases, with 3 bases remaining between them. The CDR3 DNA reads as TGTGCCAGCAGCTCGTATGAAAAACTGTTTTTT. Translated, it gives CASSSYEKLFF.

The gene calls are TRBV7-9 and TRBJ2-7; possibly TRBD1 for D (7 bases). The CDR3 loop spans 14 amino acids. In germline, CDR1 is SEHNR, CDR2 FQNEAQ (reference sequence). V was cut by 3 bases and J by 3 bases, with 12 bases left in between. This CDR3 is CASSFGGGNYEQYF. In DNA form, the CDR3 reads TGTGCCAGCAGCTTCGGAGGGGGCAACTACGAGCAGTACTTC.

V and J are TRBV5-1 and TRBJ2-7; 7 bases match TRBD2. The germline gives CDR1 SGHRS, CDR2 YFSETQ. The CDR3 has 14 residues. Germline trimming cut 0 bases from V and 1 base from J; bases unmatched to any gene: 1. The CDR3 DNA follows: TGCGCCAGCAGCTTGGGGGGGGGTTCCTACGAGCAGTACTTC. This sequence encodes CASSLGGGSYEQYF.

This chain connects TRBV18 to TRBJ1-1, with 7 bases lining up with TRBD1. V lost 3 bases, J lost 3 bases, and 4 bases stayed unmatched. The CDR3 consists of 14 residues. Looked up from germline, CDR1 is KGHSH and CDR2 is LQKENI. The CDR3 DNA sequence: TGTGCCAGCTCACCGATAACAGGGGACACTGAAGCTTTCTTT. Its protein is CASSPITGDTEAFF.

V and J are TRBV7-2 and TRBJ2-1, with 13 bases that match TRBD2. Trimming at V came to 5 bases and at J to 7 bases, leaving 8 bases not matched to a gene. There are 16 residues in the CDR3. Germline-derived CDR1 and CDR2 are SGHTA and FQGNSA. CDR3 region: CASSPLTSGRRNEQFF. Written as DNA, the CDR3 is TGTGCCAGCAGCCCGTTGACTAGCGGGAGGCGGAATGAGCAGTTCTTC.

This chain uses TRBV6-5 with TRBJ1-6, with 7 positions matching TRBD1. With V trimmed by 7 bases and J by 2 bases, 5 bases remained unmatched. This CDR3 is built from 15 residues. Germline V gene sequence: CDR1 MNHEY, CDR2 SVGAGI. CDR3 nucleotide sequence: TGTGCCAGCACCCGACAGGGACCCTATAATTCACCCCTCCACTTT. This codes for CASTRQGPYNSPLHF.

The CDR3: CASSYGSGVGGNTIYF. The CDR3 bases are TGTGCCAGCAGTTACGGGTCGGGGGTTGGTGGAAACACCATATATTTT. The chain recombines TRBV6-6 with TRBJ1-3, with D perhaps matching TRBD1 (5 bases). CDR1 and CDR2 (germline): MNHNY, SVGAGI (reference sequence). V lost 2 bases and J 3 bases, leaving 14 bases between the germline ends. This CDR3 is 16 amino acids long.

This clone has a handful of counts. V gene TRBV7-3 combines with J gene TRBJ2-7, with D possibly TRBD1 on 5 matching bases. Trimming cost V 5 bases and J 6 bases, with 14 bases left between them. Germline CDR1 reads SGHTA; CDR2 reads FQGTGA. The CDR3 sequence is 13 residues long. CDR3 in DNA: TGTGCCAGCAGCCATGGGCAGGGTGGCGAGCAGTACTTC. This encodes CASSHGQGGEQYF.

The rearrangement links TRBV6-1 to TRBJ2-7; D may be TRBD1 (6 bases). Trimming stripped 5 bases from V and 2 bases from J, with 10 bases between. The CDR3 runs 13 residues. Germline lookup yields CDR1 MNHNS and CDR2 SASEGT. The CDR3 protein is CASSTGQTYEQYF. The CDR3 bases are TGTGCCAGCAGTACAGGACAGACCTACGAGCAGTACTTC.

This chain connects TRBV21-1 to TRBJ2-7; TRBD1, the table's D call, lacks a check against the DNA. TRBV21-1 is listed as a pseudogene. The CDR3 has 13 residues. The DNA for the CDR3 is TGTGCCAGCAGCAAAGTTTGGCCTTACGAGCAGTACTTC. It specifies CASSKVWPYEQYF.

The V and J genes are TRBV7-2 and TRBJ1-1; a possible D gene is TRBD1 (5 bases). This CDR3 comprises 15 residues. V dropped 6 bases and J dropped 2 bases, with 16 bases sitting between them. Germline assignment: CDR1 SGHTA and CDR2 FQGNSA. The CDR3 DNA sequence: TGTGCCAGCAGACCAAGGACATATAGAAACACTGAAGCTTTCTTT. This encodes CASRPRTYRNTEAFF.

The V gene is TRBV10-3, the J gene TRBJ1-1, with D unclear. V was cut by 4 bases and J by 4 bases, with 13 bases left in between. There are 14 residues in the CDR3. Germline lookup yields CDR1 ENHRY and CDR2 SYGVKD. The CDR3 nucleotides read TGTGCCATCAGTGGGAGTGAGGGCTCCACTGAAGCTTTCTTT. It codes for CAISGSEGSTEAFF.

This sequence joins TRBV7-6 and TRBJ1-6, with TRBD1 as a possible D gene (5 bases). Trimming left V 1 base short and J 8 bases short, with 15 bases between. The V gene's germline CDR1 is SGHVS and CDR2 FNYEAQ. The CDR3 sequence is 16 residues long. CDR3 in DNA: TGTGCCAGCAGCTTAGAATCTTCCGGAGGGGATTCACCCCTCCACTTT. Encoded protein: CASSLESSGGDSPLHF.

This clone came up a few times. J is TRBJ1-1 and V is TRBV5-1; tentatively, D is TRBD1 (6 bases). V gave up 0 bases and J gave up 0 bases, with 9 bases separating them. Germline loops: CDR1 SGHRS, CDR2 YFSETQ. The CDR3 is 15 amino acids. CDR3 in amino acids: CASSLDRELNTEAFF. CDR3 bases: TGCGCCAGCAGCTTGGACAGGGAGTTGAACACTGAAGCTTTCTTT. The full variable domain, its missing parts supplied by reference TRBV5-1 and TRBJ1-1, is KAGVTQTPRYLIKTRGQQVTLSCSPISGHRSVSWYQQTPGQGLQFLFEYFSETQRNKGNFPGRFSGRQFSNSRSEMNVSTLELGDSALYLCASSLDRELNTEAFFGQGTRLTVV.

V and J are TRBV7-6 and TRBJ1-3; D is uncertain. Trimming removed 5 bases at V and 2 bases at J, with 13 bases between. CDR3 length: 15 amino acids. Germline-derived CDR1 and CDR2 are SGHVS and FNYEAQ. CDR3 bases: TGTGCCAGCAGCCATAACCGGGTGGCTGGAAACACCATATATTTT. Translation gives CASSHNRVAGNTIYF.

Written as DNA, the CDR3 is TGTGCCAGCCGCCGGGACAGACGCCCCGGGGAGCTGTTTTTT. Translated: CASRRDRRPGELFF. The chain is built from TRBV7-9 and TRBJ2-2; TRBD1 matches 7 bases. V dropped 8 bases and J dropped 6; count of bases not matched to a gene: 9. The V gene's germline CDR1 is SEHNR and CDR2 FQNEAQ (reference sequence). The length of the CDR3 is 14 residues.

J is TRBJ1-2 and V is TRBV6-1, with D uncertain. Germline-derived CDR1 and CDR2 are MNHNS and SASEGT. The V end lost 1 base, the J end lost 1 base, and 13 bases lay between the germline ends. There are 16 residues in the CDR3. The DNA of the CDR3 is TGTGCCAGCAGTGAAGAAGGGTCGGGGAATAACTATGGCTACACCTTC. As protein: CASSEEGSGNNYGYTF.

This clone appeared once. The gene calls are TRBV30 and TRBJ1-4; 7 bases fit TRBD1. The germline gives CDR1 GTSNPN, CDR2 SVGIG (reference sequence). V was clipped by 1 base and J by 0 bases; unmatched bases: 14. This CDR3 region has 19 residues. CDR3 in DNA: TGTGCCTGGAGTGGCGGGAGGGGGCCCTCTCCCGCAACTAATGAAAAACTGTTTTTT. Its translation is CAWSGGRGPSPATNEKLFF.

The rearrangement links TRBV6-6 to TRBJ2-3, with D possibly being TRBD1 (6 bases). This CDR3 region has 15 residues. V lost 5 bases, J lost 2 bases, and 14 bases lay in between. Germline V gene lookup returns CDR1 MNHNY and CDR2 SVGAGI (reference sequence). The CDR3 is CASSALQGYTDTQYF. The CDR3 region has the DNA TGTGCCAGCAGTGCCCTACAGGGTTACACAGATACGCAGTATTTT.

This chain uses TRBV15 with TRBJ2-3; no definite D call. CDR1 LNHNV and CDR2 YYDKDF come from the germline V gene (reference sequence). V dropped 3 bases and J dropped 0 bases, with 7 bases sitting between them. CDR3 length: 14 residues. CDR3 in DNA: TGTGCCACCAGCAGGGCTGTTAGCACAGATACGCAGTATTTT. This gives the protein CATSRAVSTDTQYF.

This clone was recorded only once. In nucleotides, the CDR3 is TGTGCCAGCAGTGATCTCCATGAGCAGTTCTTC. Amino acids: CASSDLHEQFF. The chain couples TRBV6-1 to TRBJ2-1, with D hard to call. V shed 3 bases and J shed 8 bases, with 5 bases lying between them. Germline lookup yields CDR1 MNHNS and CDR2 SASEGT. This CDR3 contains 11 residues.